The next 21 T cell receptor beta chains were all read from a single sample in a study of shared clonotypes between healthy human individuals. Naive CD8 cells comprised CD45RO-negative, CCR7-positively selected cells, excluding terminally differentiated effector memory CD45RA+ cells. Method: immunoSEQ multiplex PCR; TCRdb's copy keeps in-frame clones and lacks some. The repertoire has a few million clones, about 94% of them found once; the top ten carry around 1.8%. Sequenced input: naive CD8+ T cells from PBMCs. The receptor set was obtained from a young man in good health. Some clones in this sample may be carry-over from other donors' samples.

This clone was counted once. This chain connects TRBV12-5 to TRBJ2-7; the D gene is possibly TRBD1 (6 bases). In germline, CDR1 is LGHNT, CDR2 FRNRAP. Trimming cost V 1 base and J 6 bases, with 22 bases left between them. The CDR3 spans 17 residues. The CDR3 DNA reads TGTGCTAGTGGTTTGGCTCCACCCACAGGGAAACCGAGCGAGCAGTACTTC. Its translation: CASGLAPPTGKPSEQYF.

To note about this clone: Other DNA sequences in the sample encode the same CDR3. This chain links TRBV19 with TRBJ1-1; 8 nucleotides agree with TRBD1. Germline CDR1 LNHDA, CDR2 SQIVND (reference sequence). The CDR3 totals 14 residues. V was clipped by 1 base and J by 3 bases; unmatched bases: 1. In DNA, the CDR3 is TGTGCCAGTAGTATAGGACAGGGGTACACTGAAGCTTTCTTT. Its translation is CASSIGQGYTEAFF.

This clone was seen a single time. One end of the junction is discordant with germline, which a read error may explain. The rearrangement uses TRBV11-3 and TRBJ1-2; D gene uncertain. Germline CDR1 is SGHNT and CDR2 is YENEEA. The CDR3 runs 16 residues. The CDR3 reads CASSLSETALNYGHTF. CDR3 sequence (DNA): TGTGCCAGCAGCTTATCTGAAACAGCACTTAACTATGGCCACACCTTC.

V is TRBV9 and J is TRBJ2-5; TRBD2 agrees at 7 bases. This CDR3 has 18 amino acids. Per the germline V gene, CDR1 is SGDLS and CDR2 is YYNGEE. With V trimmed by 0 bases and J by 4 bases, 15 bases remained unmatched. CDR3 nucleotide sequence: TGTGCCAGCAGCGTAGAGGGTATGGAGGCGGGAGCCGGAGAGACCCAGTACTTC. Amino acid sequence: CASSVEGMEAGAGETQYF.

The V gene is TRBV5-1, the J gene TRBJ2-7; TRBD1 agrees at 9 bases. V lost 6 bases to trimming and J lost 7 bases; unmatched junction nucleotides: 11. Germline loops: CDR1 SGHRS, CDR2 YFSETQ. CDR3 length: 14 amino acids. CDR3: CASTPGTGFYEQYF. The DNA of the CDR3 is TGCGCCAGCACTCCCGGGACAGGGTTTTATGAGCAGTACTTC.

The chain has TRBV28 and TRBJ1-5; D ambiguous. V was shortened by 3 bases and J by 0 bases, with 12 bases between the two germline ends. CDR1 and CDR2 from the germline V gene are MDHEN and SYDVKM. The CDR3 contains 16 residues. CDR3 nucleotide sequence: TGTGCCAGCAGTTTGTTCGGGGATTATAGCAATCAGCCCCAGCATTTT. Protein: CASSLFGDYSNQPQHF. The full variable domain, in which reference TRBV28 and TRBJ1-5 provide the parts outside the CDR3, is DVKVTQSSRYLVKRTGEKVFLECVQDMDHENMFWYRQDPGLGLRLIYFSYDVKMKEKGDIPEGYSVSREKKERFSLILESASTNQTSMYLCASSLFGDYSNQPQHFGDGTRLSIL.

The J gene is TRBJ2-5, the V gene TRBV13; 9 bases line up with TRBD2. CDR1 is PRHDT, CDR2 FYEKMQ, per germline (reference sequence). The CDR3 has 18 amino acids. Losses at the gene ends were 5 bases for V and 3 bases for J; bases not matched to a gene: 16. Here the CDR3 reads CASSPRKETSGGEETQYF. The CDR3 bases are TGTGCCAGCAGCCCCCGAAAAGAGACTAGCGGAGGGGAAGAGACCCAGTACTTC.

This clone showed up just once. CDR3: CASSLRLAGANEQFF. The CDR3 DNA sequence: TGTGCCAGCAGCTTAAGACTAGCGGGAGCCAATGAGCAGTTCTTC. This sequence joins TRBV7-9 and TRBJ2-1, with 12 bases that match TRBD2. V gave up 2 bases and J gave up 6 bases; unmatched junction bases: 2. Germline-derived CDR1 and CDR2 are SEHNR and FQNEAQ (reference sequence). The CDR3 has 15 residues.

This clone turned up a few times. This rearrangement joins TRBV9 to TRBJ1-1; tentative D call: TRBD1 (6 bases). This CDR3 has 15 amino acids. The V and J ends lost 4 bases and 10 bases respectively, with 23 bases between them. Germline CDR1 SGDLS, CDR2 YYNGEE. CDR3: CASSPTGGSRMGAFF. In DNA form, the CDR3 reads TGTGCCAGCAGCCCGACGGGGGGCAGCCGGATGGGAGCTTTCTTT.

This rearrangement joins TRBV6-1 to TRBJ1-3; D remains ambiguous. The CDR3 is 16 residues long. Trimming removed 2 bases at V and 0 bases at J, with 11 bases between. Germline values: CDR1 MNHNS, CDR2 SASEGT. The CDR3 nucleotides read TGTGCCAGCAGTGAACTACTCCCTCGCTCTGGAAACACCATATATTTT. It specifies CASSELLPRSGNTIYF.

The J gene is TRBJ2-5, the V gene TRBV28, with 12 bases lining up with TRBD2. The germline V gene has CDR1 MDHEN and CDR2 SYDVKM. The CDR3 has 15 amino acids. Germline trimming cut 7 bases from V and 5 bases from J; bases unmatched to any gene: 8. The CDR3 is CASTSSGRARETQYF. Here the CDR3 DNA reads TGTGCCAGCACCTCTAGCGGGAGGGCCCGGGAGACCCAGTACTTC.

This clone appeared once. The chain couples TRBV9 to TRBJ2-2, with D perhaps TRBD2 (6 bases). This CDR3 contains 12 residues. The V and J ends lost 8 bases and 4 bases respectively, with 9 bases between them. Germline-derived CDR1 and CDR2 are SGDLS and YYNGEE. This CDR3 is CASARGTGELFF. The DNA of the CDR3 is TGTGCCAGTGCGCGGGGCACCGGGGAGCTGTTTTTT.

CDR3 region: CASSPPRSGNEQFF. CDR3 in DNA: TGTGCCAGCAGCCCCCCCCGGAGCGGGAATGAGCAGTTCTTC. The V and J genes are TRBV4-2 and TRBJ2-1, with a weak D call TRBD2 (6 bases). The CDR3 has 14 residues. The V gene's germline CDR1 is LGHNA and CDR2 YNFKEQ. The ends were cut back, 4 bases at V and 7 bases at J, with 14 bases in the middle.

For this clone: Other DNA variants within this sample encode the same CDR3. The V gene is TRBV19, the J gene TRBJ1-1; possible D gene TRBD1, 5 bases. V was pared by 1 base and J by 5 bases, with 14 bases between. Per the germline V gene, CDR1 is LNHDA and CDR2 is SQIVND (reference sequence). The length of the CDR3 is 15 residues. CDR3 DNA: TGTGCCAGTAGTATAGGGCAGGGCAGAGGGACTGAAGCTTTCTTT. Its protein product is CASSIGQGRGTEAFF.

The chain is built from TRBV7-9 and TRBJ2-3; the D call may be TRBD1 or TRBD2 (5 bases each). This CDR3 contains 16 residues. Germline values: CDR1 SEHNR, CDR2 FQNEAQ (reference sequence). V was shortened by 5 bases and J by 2 bases, with 17 bases between the two germline ends. CDR3 bases: TGTGCCAGCAGCCGTTTAGAGGGACCTCACACAGATACGCAGTATTTT. As protein: CASSRLEGPHTDTQYF.

Regarding this clone: Within the sample, other DNA sequences also encode this same CDR3. This rearrangement joins TRBV27 to TRBJ1-4; D is unclear. Trimming removed 6 bases from V and 0 bases from J, with 8 bases in between. The CDR3 loop spans 14 amino acids. Germline loops: CDR1 MNHEY, CDR2 SMNVEV (reference sequence). The CDR3 loop reads CASSPRSTNEKLFF. CDR3 nucleotides: TGTGCCAGCAGCCCAAGGTCAACTAATGAAAAACTGTTTTTT.

The J gene is TRBJ2-7, the V gene TRBV13; 8 bases agree with TRBD1. J lost 5 bases, V lost 2 bases, and 14 bases had no gene match. The CDR3 sequence is 17 residues long. Germline CDR1 PRHDT, CDR2 FYEKMQ (reference sequence). CDR3 in amino acids: CASSLPPGQGALNEQYF. CDR3 nucleotides: TGTGCCAGCAGCTTACCCCCGGGGCAGGGGGCTTTGAACGAGCAGTACTTC. Complete variable domain (other parts from reference TRBV13 and TRBJ2-7): AAGVIQSPRHLIKEKRETATLKCYPIPRHDTVYWYQQGPGQDPQFLISFYEKMQSDKGSIPDRFSAQQFSDYHSELNMSSLELGDSALYFCASSLPPGQGALNEQYFGPGTRLTVT.

The gene calls are TRBV28 and TRBJ2-7; no clear D. CDR3 size: 15 residues. The germline CDR1 and CDR2 sequences are MDHEN and SYDVKM. Trimming left V 2 bases short and J 0 bases short, with 11 bases between. The CDR3 bases are TGTGCCAGCAGTTTAGGGGTCTTCCCCTCCTACGAGCAGTACTTC. It encodes CASSLGVFPSYEQYF.

The chain links TRBV29-1 to TRBJ2-2, with TRBD2 as a possible D gene (6 bases). The CDR3 runs 17 residues. The germline V gene has CDR1 SQVTM and CDR2 ANQGSEA. V lost 7 bases and J lost 4, with 25 bases in between. The CDR3 nucleotides are TGCAGCGCGCGGGGCCCACGCTGGGTTACGCGCACCGGGGAGCTGTTTTTT. It yields the protein CSARGPRWVTRTGELFF.

The chain links TRBV7-6 to TRBJ2-7; D uncertain. The CDR3 consists of 19 residues. The ends were cut back, 2 bases at V and 5 bases at J, with 28 bases in the middle. Germline lookup yields CDR1 SGHVS and CDR2 FNYEAQ. CDR3 DNA: TGTGCCAGCAGCTTACTCTGGCAGGAAGGGATCAAACAAGGTGACGAGCAGTACTTC. Protein: CASSLLWQEGIKQGDEQYF.

This chain links TRBV28 with TRBJ1-5, with D possibly TRBD1 on 6 matching bases. The ends were cut back, 2 bases at V and 0 bases at J, with 20 bases in the middle. The CDR3 spans 19 residues. Germline-derived CDR1 and CDR2 are MDHEN and SYDVKM. The CDR3 DNA reads as TGTGCCAGCAGTTTAGGGCTGGGGGCGGACCCTTTTAGCAATCAGCCCCAGCATTTT. Amino acid sequence: CASSLGLGADPFSNQPQHF.